This TCR beta chain was retrieved from a study of T cell repertoires in cytomegalovirus infection. For the study at large: CMV epitopes used comprised recently identified HLA-C-restricted ones and well-studied HLA-B-restricted ones. Carrying CMV and the relevant HLA type showed in public TCR beta signatures. Findings and caveats of the study: CMV-specific TCR beta clonotypes restricted by HLA-C were the ones dominating the ex vivo response.

MiXCR, run by TCRdb on the reads, gives a single entry per CDR3 protein. The sample comprises approximately 300,000 distinct CDR3 sequences, 25% to 35% of which are singletons, and over 15% rests with the top ten. This clonotype was detected only a few times. Its antigen is currently unknown. The sequence was obtained from a human donor in good health (CMV status not recorded). Some clones in this sample may be carry-over from other donors' samples. This sample comprised cultured PBMCs, obtained from culture after CMV antigen stimulation.

CDR3 sequence (DNA): TGTGCCAGCAGGAGATTACAGGGGACGATCTCCTACAATGAGCAGTTCTTC. Translating gives CASRRLQGTISYNEQFF. The rearrangement joins TRBV27 to TRBJ2-1; 7 bases are a match to TRBD1. Trimming removed 6 bases from V and 0 bases from J; junction bases left unmatched: 11. CDR1 MNHEY and CDR2 SMNVEV come from the germline V gene (reference sequence). The CDR3 sequence is 17 residues long.